This TCR beta chain was captured by sequencing in a study of OX40 agonist ivuxolimab in advanced cancers. Between the trimmed V and J ends, which lost 3 bases and 0 bases, there was a span of 1 base. The CDR3 is 11 amino acids. Germline loops: CDR1 SGHNT, CDR2 YYREEE (reference sequence). Only in-frame clones appear in the TCRdb table, and some are missing; sequencing was by immunoSEQ multiplex PCR. This table holds 70,000 or so clones, around 91% found once. Details on this clone: A read error is possible here, since a much larger clone lies one base away.

This TCR came from an adult with an advanced solid tumor such as melanoma, head and neck, liver or kidney cancer. This sequence joins TRBV5-4 and TRBJ2-7; D not certain. Sequenced material: CD4+ or CD8+ T cells sorted from blood, taken in a trial of the OX40 agonist ivuxolimab. CDR3 nucleotides: TGTGCCAGCAGCTCCTCCTACGAGCAGTACTTC. Encoded protein: CASSSSYEQYF.